Following are 21 T cell receptor beta chains from one sample sequenced in a study of memory CD4+ T cells and cytomegalovirus serostatus. The sort gate was single viable CD3+CD4+CD8-CD45RO+ cells for memory CD4+ T cells. Here immunoSEQ multiplex PCR was the method, and the copy in TCRdb shows in-frame clones only, minus some. This sample carries about 50,000 clones, 82% of them seen once, and the ten largest clones take around 0.38%. Source material: memory CD4+ T cells from blood. Receptor source: an adult in good health and CMV-seronegative.

A single count supports this clone. J is TRBJ2-2 and V is TRBV5-6; D is possibly TRBD2 (6 bases). The CDR3 extends over 15 amino acids. V was clipped by 4 bases and J by 3 bases, with 13 bases between them. Germline V gives CDR1 SGHDT, CDR2 YYEEEE. CDR3 DNA sequence: TGTGCCAGCAGCCCCGGGACGGGAGACACCGGGGAGCTGTTTTTT. Its translation is CASSPGTGDTGELFF.

The chain recombines TRBV2 with TRBJ2-2; 11 bases fit TRBD1. V lost 7 bases to trimming and J lost 7 bases; unmatched junction nucleotides: 8. Germline CDR1 is SNHLY and CDR2 is FYNNEI. The CDR3 sequence is 15 residues long. CDR3 in DNA: TGTGCCAGCACCCCCCACGGGACAGGGGGCGGGGAGCTGTTTTTT. Protein: CASTPHGTGGGELFF. Full variable domain (outside the CDR3, taken from reference TRBV2 and TRBJ2-2): EPEVTQTPSHQVTQMGQEVILRCVPISNHLYFYWYRQILGQKVEFLVSFYNNEISEKSEIFDDQFSVERPDGSNFTLKIRSTKLEDSAMYFCASTPHGTGGGELFFGEGSRLTVL.

The chain combines TRBV7-2 with TRBJ1-1; 9 nucleotides align to TRBD1. The CDR3 has 14 amino acids. CDR1 and CDR2 (germline): SGHTA, FQGNSA. With 6 bases clipped from V and 4 bases from J, the junction kept 6 bases outside the gene matches. The CDR3 region has the DNA TGTGCCAGCAGGACTACAGGGGGCCTCACTGAAGCTTTCTTT. Amino acids: CASRTTGGLTEAFF.

This chain connects TRBV30 to TRBJ1-2, with unresolved D. The CDR3 loop spans 13 amino acids. CDR1 is GTSNPN and CDR2 is SVGIG in the germline V gene (reference sequence). V was shortened by 6 bases and J by 1 base, with 12 bases between the two germline ends. The CDR3 region is CACPGTVNYGYTF. The CDR3 DNA is TGTGCCTGCCCCGGAACAGTTAACTATGGCTACACCTTC.

The chain has TRBV7-9 and TRBJ1-2, with D unclear. There are 14 residues in the CDR3. V lost 7 bases, J lost 3 bases, and 15 bases lay in between. Germline CDR1 and CDR2: SEHNR and FQNEAQ (reference sequence). CDR3: CASTKLTFHYGYTF. CDR3 nucleotides: TGTGCCAGCACCAAATTGACCTTCCACTATGGCTACACCTTC.

V gene TRBV9 combines with J gene TRBJ2-7, with 12 bases aligning to TRBD1. CDR1 and CDR2 (germline): SGDLS, YYNGEE. The CDR3 is made up of 16 amino acids. J was trimmed by 7 bases and V by 0 bases; bases with no gene match: 8. The CDR3 bases are TGTGCCAGCAGCGTAGCTGCCGGGACAGGGGGCGATGAGCAGTACTTC. Translation: CASSVAAGTGGDEQYF.

The chain employs TRBV10-3 and TRBJ1-2; D ambiguous. The CDR3 length is 15 residues. Germline V CDR1 and CDR2: ENHRY, SYGVKD. The ends were cut back, 0 bases at V and 8 bases at J, with 16 bases in the middle. The CDR3 DNA sequence: TGTGCCATCAGTGAGTCGGGCAGGTCCACAAGGGGCTACACCTTC. Protein: CAISESGRSTRGYTF.

This clone was seen only a few times. J is TRBJ2-5 and V is TRBV27, with TRBD1 matching 7 bases. Germline V gene sequence: CDR1 MNHEY, CDR2 SMNVEV (reference sequence). The V gene end was trimmed by 5 bases and the J gene end by 5 bases; junction bases not matched to a gene: 11. This CDR3 contains 15 residues. The CDR3 DNA sequence: TGTGCCAGCAGTCCTTTCCGACAGGGTACGGAGACCCAGTACTTC. Protein: CASSPFRQGTETQYF.

The J gene is TRBJ1-5, the V gene TRBV11-2; weak D call: TRBD1 (5 bases). V was pared by 5 bases and J by 2 bases, with 7 bases between. CDR1 is SGHAT, CDR2 FQNNGV, per germline. This CDR3 contains 13 residues. CDR3 amino acids: CASSRGGNQPQHF. For the CDR3, the DNA is TGTGCCAGCAGCAGGGGAGGCAATCAGCCCCAGCATTTT.

The rearrangement uses TRBV28 and TRBJ1-2; no firm D call. The germline CDR1 and CDR2 sequences are MDHEN and SYDVKM. The CDR3 extends over 12 amino acids. The CDR3 here is CASRRVVDGYTF. Here the CDR3 DNA reads TGTGCGAGCCGCCGGGTAGTCGATGGCTACACCTTC.

The J gene is TRBJ1-5, the V gene TRBV19, with a tentative D call TRBD1 (6 bases). This CDR3 has 14 amino acids. Germline V gene lookup returns CDR1 LNHDA and CDR2 SQIVND (reference sequence). Between the trimmed V and J ends, which lost 8 bases and 5 bases, there was a span of 16 bases. CDR3 region: CASVPDSVYQPQHF. In DNA form, the CDR3 reads TGTGCCAGTGTTCCGGACAGCGTTTATCAGCCCCAGCATTTT.

The rearrangement uses TRBV28 and TRBJ2-7, with a possible D match to TRBD1 (5 bases). Trimming took 5 bases from V and 0 from J, leaving 11 bases between them. Germline loops: CDR1 MDHEN, CDR2 SYDVKM. There are 14 residues in the CDR3. CDR3 nucleotide sequence: TGTGCCAGCAGTACCCAGACAGCCTCCTACGAGCAGTACTTC. Protein product: CASSTQTASYEQYF.

In the case of this clone: Relative to the germline gene, one junction end is altered; a read error may explain this. This chain connects TRBV6-6 to TRBJ1-6; the D gene is possibly TRBD1 (6 bases). This CDR3 is 16 amino acids long. Germline CDR1 reads MNHNY; CDR2 reads SVGAGI (reference sequence). CDR3 sequence (DNA): TGTGCCAGCAATTACAGGGACCCTAGGGGTAATTCACCCCTCCACTTT. The encoded protein is CASNYRDPRGNSPLHF.

The chain carries TRBV6-6 and TRBJ1-6, with D possibly TRBD1 on 5 matching bases. The CDR3 sequence is 15 residues long. Germline CDR1 is MNHNY and CDR2 is SVGAGI (reference sequence). V dropped 2 bases and J dropped 3 bases, with 8 bases sitting between them. The CDR3 region is CASSYGGNYNSPLHF. The CDR3 DNA is TGTGCCAGCAGTTACGGGGGGAACTATAATTCACCCCTCCACTTT.

The table lists this clone with a count of one. V usage is TRBV4-1 and J usage is TRBJ1-1; D is undetermined. The CDR3 covers 16 residues. Germline V gene data show CDR1 as MGHRA and CDR2 as YSYEKL. V lost 2 bases and J 1 base, leaving 14 bases between the germline ends. CDR3 region: CASSQRTLGGNTEAFF. CDR3 DNA sequence: TGCGCCAGCAGCCAACGGACCCTCGGAGGGAACACTGAAGCTTTCTTT.

The chain employs TRBV10-3 and TRBJ2-3, with D hard to call. This CDR3 has 14 residues. Deletions cut 4 bases from V and 0 bases from J, with 8 bases between. The V gene's germline CDR1 is ENHRY and CDR2 SYGVKD. The CDR3 coding sequence is TGTGCCATCAGTGGCAGCTCAAGCACAGATACGCAGTATTTT. This sequence encodes CAISGSSSTDTQYF.

The chain links TRBV19 to TRBJ2-7, with 7 bases lining up with TRBD2. This CDR3 comprises 14 residues. Trimming cost V 4 bases and J 3 bases; bases outside gene matches: 6. Germline CDR1 and CDR2: LNHDA and SQIVND (reference sequence). In nucleotides, the CDR3 is TGTGCCAGTAGTACTCGGGTAGCGGGCTACGAGCAGTACTTC. This sequence encodes CASSTRVAGYEQYF.

The chain has TRBV6-1 and TRBJ1-4, with 7 bases lining up with TRBD1. The germline V gene has CDR1 MNHNS and CDR2 SASEGT. The length of the CDR3 is 14 residues. The junction had 5 bases not matched to a gene; V was cut back by 6 bases and J by 4 bases. The CDR3 loop reads CASRWTGFNEKLFF. CDR3 DNA sequence: TGTGCCAGCAGGTGGACAGGTTTTAATGAAAAACTGTTTTTT.

V usage is TRBV9 and J usage is TRBJ2-6, with D unresolved. Germline lookup yields CDR1 SGDLS and CDR2 YYNGEE. The CDR3 loop spans 16 amino acids. Deletions cut 2 bases from V and 1 base from J, with 10 bases between. CDR3 bases: TGTGCCAGCAGCGTGGCCTTTGGATCTGGGGCCAACGTCCTGACTTTC. It translates to CASSVAFGSGANVLTF.

The J gene is TRBJ2-6, the V gene TRBV7-2; a possible D gene is TRBD1 (6 bases). The germline CDR1 and CDR2 sequences are SGHTA and FQGNSA. The CDR3 runs 17 residues. Trimming removed 2 bases at V and 0 bases at J, with 11 bases between. CDR3 sequence reads: CASSLMGTNSGANVLTF. CDR3 bases: TGTGCCAGCAGCTTAATGGGGACAAACTCTGGGGCCAACGTCCTGACTTTC.

The rearrangement links TRBV7-2 to TRBJ1-6; 7 bases align to TRBD1. The CDR3 is 15 amino acids. The V gene's germline CDR1 is SGHTA and CDR2 FQGNSA. V shed 5 bases, J shed 5 bases, and the junction held 6 bases outside the gene matches. The CDR3 region has the DNA TGTGCCAGCAGCCTACAGGGGATCCATAATTCACCCCTCCACTTT. Translation: CASSLQGIHNSPLHF.